One sample yielded the 32 T cell receptor beta chains listed below, sequenced in a study of CD8+CD57+ T cells in acquired aplastic anemia. Before being chosen for sequencing, patients had shown CD8+CD57+ cell expansion by flow cytometry. The use of genomic DNA as template underpinned the TCR beta VDJ and CDR3 profiling. TCRdb redid the calling of the reads with MiXCR, one entry per CDR3 protein. The table shows about 200,000 distinct CDR3 sequences, with around three fifths occurring only once. Material: sorted CD4+, CD8+, or CD8+CD57+ T cells (not recorded which) from PBMCs. These TCRs come from a human donor with aplastic anemia.

V is TRBV29-1 and J is TRBJ1-4, with a tentative D call TRBD1 (6 bases). The CDR3 length is 13 residues. V was pared by 6 bases and J by 10 bases, with 18 bases between. Germline V gene data show CDR1 as SQVTM and CDR2 as ANQGSEA. The DNA of the CDR3 is TGCAGCGTCCTCAAAGTACAGGGTTCAAAACTGTTTTTT. This gives the protein CSVLKVQGSKLFF.

A few counts support this clonotype. CDR3 residues: CASSPTGPYEQYF. The CDR3 nucleotides read TGTGCCAGCAGTCCTACAGGTCCCTACGAGCAGTACTTC. The chain recombines TRBV12-3 or TRBV12-4 with TRBJ2-7, with D maybe TRBD1 (5 bases). CDR3 length: 13 residues. The ends were cut back, 5 bases at V and 2 bases at J, with 10 bases in the middle.

The genes are TRBV15 and TRBJ2-3; D unclear. CDR3 size: 16 residues. The germline gives CDR1 LNHNV, CDR2 YYDKDF (reference sequence). V was clipped by 0 bases and J by 0 bases, with 10 bases between them. The CDR3 DNA sequence: TGTGCCACCAGCAGAGATCAGGCATTTAGCACAGATACGCAGTATTTT. Amino acids: CATSRDQAFSTDTQYF.

The chain uses TRBV7-3 and TRBJ2-2; D uncertain. V was trimmed by 6 bases and J by 4 bases, leaving 6 bases between them. Per germline, CDR1 SGHTA and CDR2 FQGTGA. The CDR3 is 12 residues long. This CDR3 reads CASRSATGELFF. The DNA for the CDR3 is TGTGCCAGCAGGTCAGCCACCGGGGAGCTGTTTTTT.

This clonotype was detected once. This rearrangement joins TRBV25-1 to TRBJ1-3, with 9 positions matching TRBD1. Unmatched junction bases numbered 4, after V lost 4 bases and J lost 3 bases. CDR1 and CDR2 (germline): MGHDK, SYGVNS. The CDR3 covers 15 residues. DNA for the CDR3: TGTGCCAGCAGTGCCTTGACAGGGGGTGGAAACACCATATATTTT. This translates into CASSALTGGGNTIYF.

In its sample, this clonotype was seen many times. The genes are TRBV11-2 and TRBJ1-4, with 7 positions matching TRBD1. CDR3 size: 14 residues. CDR1 SGHAT and CDR2 FQNNGV come from the germline V gene. After removal of 2 bases from V and 5 bases from J, the junction contained 2 bases not matched to a gene. CDR3 amino acids: CASSLWTGNEKLFF. The CDR3 DNA reads as TGTGCCAGCAGCTTATGGACAGGAAATGAAAAACTGTTTTTT.

To note about this clonotype: No conserved phenylalanine or tryptophan is present at the end of the CDR3, so a read error is the likely explanation. The DNA is omitted, as the CDR3 cannot be located on it reliably, and the CDR3 follows TCRdb's listing. The chain is built from TRBV20-1 and TRBJ1-5; the listed D gene, TRBD1, was not tested against the DNA. The CDR3 is 16 amino acids in total, end residues counted. Germline CDR1 reads DFQATT; CDR2 reads SNEGSKA (reference sequence). The CDR3 sequence: CSARPAGEASISPSMV.

The V and J genes are TRBV7-9 and TRBJ1-1; no clear D. CDR1 and CDR2 (germline): SEHNR, FQNEAQ (reference sequence). The CDR3 sequence is 14 residues long. V was shortened by 1 base and J by 4 bases, with 10 bases between the two germline ends. CDR3: CASSLEAASTEAFF. The CDR3 DNA follows: TGTGCCAGCAGCTTAGAGGCGGCTAGCACTGAAGCTTTCTTT.

This clonotype was picked up one time. The chain combines TRBV12-3 or TRBV12-4 with TRBJ2-3; 12 nucleotides align to TRBD2. CDR3 size: 17 residues. J lost 6 bases, V lost 1 base, and 8 bases had no gene match. This CDR3 reads CASSLGTSGTDRDTQYF. In DNA form, the CDR3 reads TGTGCCAGCAGTTTAGGGACTAGCGGGACGGATAGGGATACGCAGTATTTT.

This clonotype was seen many times. The chain has TRBV7-3 and TRBJ2-2; TRBD1 or TRBD2 may be the D gene (7 bases each). Germline loops: CDR1 SGHTA, CDR2 FQGTGA. CDR3 length: 16 amino acids. V was pared by 5 bases and J by 6 bases, with 19 bases between. The CDR3 protein is CASSATTGEGAGELFF. CDR3 in DNA: TGTGCCAGCAGCGCCACCACAGGGGAGGGGGCCGGGGAGCTGTTTTTT.

The V gene is TRBV24-1, the J gene TRBJ2-2; TRBD2 agrees at 8 bases. Trimming cost V 5 bases and J 0 bases; bases outside gene matches: 7. Germline V lookup: CDR1 KGHDR, CDR2 SFDVKD. This CDR3 spans 17 amino acids. In DNA form, the CDR3 reads TGTGCCACCAGTGCCTGGGGTAGCGGGGCGAACACCGGGGAGCTGTTTTTT. This encodes CATSAWGSGANTGELFF.

The chain employs TRBV9 and TRBJ2-5; D is unclear. V was trimmed by 2 bases and J by 5 bases, leaving 16 bases between them. CDR3 length: 15 residues. Germline V gene sequence: CDR1 SGDLS, CDR2 YYNGEE. In DNA form, the CDR3 reads TGTGCCAGCAGCGTTGGGCAGGTCCAGAAGGAGACCCAGTACTTC. It translates to CASSVGQVQKETQYF.

This clonotype was detected only a few times. V usage is TRBV7-2 and J usage is TRBJ2-7, with D tentatively TRBD1 (5 bases). The CDR3 extends over 14 amino acids. V lost 3 bases, J lost 1 base, and 10 bases lay in between. CDR1 is SGHTA, CDR2 FQGNSA, per germline. The CDR3 here is CASSFRTPSYEQYF. In DNA form, the CDR3 reads TGTGCCAGCAGCTTCCGGACACCATCCTACGAGCAGTACTTC.

V and J are TRBV7-2 and TRBJ2-7, with 7 bases fitting TRBD1. Germline V CDR1 and CDR2: SGHTA, FQGNSA. The trim removed 6 bases at V and 1 base at J, leaving 9 bases unmatched. CDR3 size: 15 residues. DNA of the CDR3: TGTGCCAGCAGGTTATCAGGGGGACGTTCCTACGAGCAGTACTTC. Amino acid sequence: CASRLSGGRSYEQYF.

This chain connects TRBV20-1 to TRBJ2-7; 10 bases agree with TRBD2. The CDR3 has 13 residues. V lost 5 bases, J lost 0 bases, and 1 base stayed unmatched. CDR1 is DFQATT, CDR2 SNEGSKA, per germline (reference sequence). CDR3 residues: CSAASGSSYEQYF. The CDR3 nucleotides are TGCAGTGCTGCTAGCGGGAGCTCCTACGAGCAGTACTTC.

The genes are TRBV7-8 and TRBJ2-1, with 10 bases that match TRBD2. The trim removed 5 bases at V and 10 bases at J, leaving 2 bases unmatched. The CDR3 totals 12 residues. Germline-derived CDR1 and CDR2 are SGHVS and FQNEAQ. As DNA, the CDR3 is TGTGCCAGCAGCGGTAGCGGGGGGGAGCAGTTCTTC. This codes for CASSGSGGEQFF.

V usage is TRBV7-8 and J usage is TRBJ1-6, with TRBD1 identical over 7 bases. V lost 5 bases, J lost 9 bases, and 13 bases stayed unmatched. The CDR3 totals 16 residues. CDR1 and CDR2 (germline): SGHVS, FQNEAQ. CDR3 DNA sequence: TGTGCCAGCAGCCACCTTCAGGGGGAGGAAGGTTCACCCCTCCACTTT. As protein: CASSHLQGEEGSPLHF.

The chain joins TRBV7-9 to TRBJ2-7, with D possibly being TRBD1 or TRBD2 (5 bases each). V lost 5 bases and J lost 4, with 18 bases in between. From germline, CDR1 is SEHNR and CDR2 FQNEAQ (reference sequence). There are 15 residues in the CDR3. For the CDR3, the DNA is TGTGCCAGCAGCCATGGGACCCCAAGAGAATACGAGCAGTACTTC. It translates to CASSHGTPREYEQYF. Full variable domain (missing parts from reference TRBV7-9 and TRBJ2-7): DTGVSQNPRHKITKRGQNVTFRCDPISEHNRLYWYRQTLGQGPEFLTYFQNEAQLEKSRLLSDRFSAERPKGSFSTLEIQRTEQGDSAMYLCASSHGTPREYEQYFGPGTRLTVT.

This chain connects TRBV12-3 or TRBV12-4 to TRBJ2-1; no clear D. V gave up 8 bases and J gave up 7 bases, with 12 bases separating them. The CDR3 has 12 amino acids. The CDR3 protein is CASELEANEQFF. In DNA form, the CDR3 reads TGTGCCAGCGAATTAGAGGCGAATGAGCAGTTCTTC.

The chain carries TRBV9 and TRBJ2-1, with 10 bases that match TRBD1. The junction had 12 bases not matched to a gene; V was cut back by 3 bases and J by 6 bases. This CDR3 is built from 17 residues. From germline, CDR1 is SGDLS and CDR2 YYNGEE. CDR3 region: CASSGFGGTGAINEQFF. For the CDR3, the DNA is TGTGCCAGCAGCGGATTTGGAGGGACAGGGGCGATCAATGAGCAGTTCTTC.

This sequence joins TRBV7-9 and TRBJ2-5, with D perhaps matching TRBD1 (6 bases). This CDR3 spans 12 amino acids. The V end lost 5 bases, the J end lost 7 bases, and 11 bases lay between the germline ends. Germline loops: CDR1 SEHNR, CDR2 FQNEAQ (reference sequence). The CDR3: CASSQRGGTQYF. The CDR3 DNA reads TGTGCCAGCAGCCAAAGAGGGGGGACCCAGTACTTC.

V is TRBV14 and J is TRBJ1-1, with D unclear. V shed 0 bases and J shed 1 base, with 3 bases lying between them. This CDR3 contains 13 residues. The V gene's germline CDR1 is SGHDN and CDR2 FVKESK. CDR3 sequence reads: CASSQERNTEAFF. The DNA of the CDR3 is TGTGCCAGCAGCCAAGAGAGGAACACTGAAGCTTTCTTT. Drawing the rest from reference TRBV14 and TRBJ1-1, the complete variable domain is EAGVTQFPSHSVIEKGQTVTLRCDPISGHDNLYWYRRVMGKEIKFLLHFVKESKQDESGMPNNRFLAERTGGTYSTLKVQPAELEDSGVYFCASSQERNTEAFFGQGTRLTVV.

The chain employs TRBV2 and TRBJ1-5; no clear D gene. Germline V lookup: CDR1 SNHLY, CDR2 FYNNEI. The CDR3 is 14 amino acids. Trimming stripped 5 bases from V and 0 bases from J, with 8 bases between. DNA for the CDR3: TGTGCCAGCAGTTATGGTACTAGCAATCAGCCCCAGCATTTT. Translation gives CASSYGTSNQPQHF.

This clonotype turned up a few times. This rearrangement joins TRBV27 to TRBJ2-6; 8 bases agree with TRBD2. The CDR3 loop spans 18 amino acids. CDR1 is MNHEY, CDR2 SMNVEV, per germline (reference sequence). V dropped 1 base and J dropped 0; count of bases not matched to a gene: 5. The CDR3 spells CASSLLGGGPSGANVLTF. The CDR3 region has the DNA TGTGCCAGCAGTTTATTAGGCGGGGGGCCCTCTGGGGCCAACGTCCTGACTTTC. Complete variable domain (other parts from reference TRBV27 and TRBJ2-6): EAQVTQNPRYLITVTGKKLTVTCSQNMNHEYMSWYRQDPGLGLRQIYYSMNVEVTDKGDVPEGYKVSRKEKRNFPLILESPSPNQTSLYFCASSLLGGGPSGANVLTFGAGSRLTVL.

The chain has TRBV6-5 and TRBJ2-2, with D hard to call. With 2 bases removed from V and 8 bases from J, the gap between germline ends came to 6 bases. From germline, CDR1 is MNHEY and CDR2 SVGAGI. CDR3 length: 12 residues. This chain's CDR3 is CASSYGQGELFF. In nucleotides, the CDR3 is TGTGCCAGCAGTTACGGGCAAGGGGAGCTGTTTTTT.

This clonotype has just a few counts. The V gene is TRBV24-1, the J gene TRBJ2-3; D is possibly TRBD2 (5 bases). Germline CDR1 is KGHDR and CDR2 is SFDVKD. The CDR3 is made up of 16 amino acids. Trimming removed 3 bases from V and 2 bases from J, with 14 bases in between. The CDR3 loop is CATSDQRGMPTDTQYF. The CDR3 coding sequence is TGTGCCACCAGTGATCAACGAGGGATGCCCACAGATACGCAGTATTTT.

Note on this clonotype: Since the CDR3 does not end with the conserved phenylalanine or tryptophan, this likely comes from a read error. The V and J genes are TRBV9 and TRBJ2-3; D not certain. Germline CDR1 reads SGDLS; CDR2 reads YYNGEE. The V and J ends lost 5 bases and 0 bases respectively, with 7 bases between them. This CDR3 is built from 13 residues. The CDR3 loop reads CASSLISTDTQYL. The CDR3 coding sequence is TGTGCCAGCAGTCTAATAAGCACAGATACGCAGTATCTT.

The chain carries TRBV9 and TRBJ2-5; D remains ambiguous. V was trimmed by 3 bases and J by 1 base, leaving 10 bases between them. CDR3 size: 14 residues. CDR1 and CDR2 (germline): SGDLS, YYNGEE. The CDR3 protein is CASSELPIQETQYF. The CDR3 DNA follows: TGTGCCAGCAGCGAATTACCCATCCAAGAGACCCAGTACTTC.

The gene calls are TRBV7-9 and TRBJ1-5; TRBD1 agrees at 7 bases. J lost 4 bases, V lost 3 bases, and 6 bases had no gene match. This CDR3 spans 15 amino acids. Germline lookup yields CDR1 SEHNR and CDR2 FQNEAQ (reference sequence). The CDR3 reads CASSFDPGGNQPQHF. The CDR3, as DNA: TGTGCCAGCAGCTTCGACCCAGGGGGGAATCAGCCCCAGCATTTT.

This clonotype was seen just once. The chain is built from TRBV7-9 and TRBJ2-5; possibly TRBD2 for D (6 bases). Trimming left V 7 bases short and J 3 bases short, with 12 bases between. This CDR3 is 13 amino acids long. The V gene's germline CDR1 is SEHNR and CDR2 FQNEAQ (reference sequence). The CDR3 sequence is CASMVWGEETQYF. The CDR3 region has the DNA TGTGCCAGCATGGTCTGGGGGGAAGAGACCCAGTACTTC.

This clonotype has ten or more counts. The chain has TRBV9 and TRBJ2-7; weak D call: TRBD2 (6 bases). The germline CDR1 and CDR2 sequences are SGDLS and YYNGEE. V lost 3 bases and J lost 7, with 20 bases in between. This CDR3 has 15 residues. The CDR3 region has the DNA TGTGCCAGCAGCGCCAAGGGAGGAAGGACTACGGAGCAGTACTTC. It codes for CASSAKGGRTTEQYF.

The chain carries TRBV10-3 and TRBJ2-5; 10 bases match TRBD1. V shed 2 bases and J 0 bases; nucleotides not matched to a gene: 6. This CDR3 is 17 amino acids long. Germline CDR1 and CDR2: ENHRY and SYGVKD. The CDR3 coding sequence is TGTGCCATCAGTGAGACCCGACAGGGGGCCAACCAAGAGACCCAGTACTTC. Amino acids: CAISETRQGANQETQYF.